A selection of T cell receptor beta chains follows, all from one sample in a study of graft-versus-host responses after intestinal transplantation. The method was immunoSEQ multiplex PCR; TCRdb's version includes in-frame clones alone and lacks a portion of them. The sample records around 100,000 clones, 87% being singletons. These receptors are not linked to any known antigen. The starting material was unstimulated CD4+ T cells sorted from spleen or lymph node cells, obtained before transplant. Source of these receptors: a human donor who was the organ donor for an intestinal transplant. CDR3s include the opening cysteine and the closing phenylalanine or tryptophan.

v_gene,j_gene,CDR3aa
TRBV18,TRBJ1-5,CASSPGTGSRVSQHF
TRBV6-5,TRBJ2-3,CASSEDVTDTQYF
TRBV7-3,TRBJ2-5,CASSLREAGGSETQYF
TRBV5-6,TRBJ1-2,CASRQTGAWGYTF
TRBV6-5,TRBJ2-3,CASSYRETGATDTQYF
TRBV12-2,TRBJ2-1,CASRLPGTGGSSCNEQFF
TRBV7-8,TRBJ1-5,CASSSFDRARNQPQHF
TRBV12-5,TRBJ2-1,CASGLLNEQFF
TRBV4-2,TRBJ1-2,CASSQNGQEPYGYTF
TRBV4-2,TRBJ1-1,CASSRDRAMTEAFF
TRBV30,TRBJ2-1,CAWSATKFNRYHEQFF
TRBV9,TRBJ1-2,CASSFSDSLDYYGYTF